This TCR beta chain was identified in a study of CD8+CD57+ T cells in acquired aplastic anemia. Study results and limitations: Controls and patients did not differ significantly in CD8+ Simpson's diversity. Found in both controls and patients were around 31 CD8+ CDR3 sequences.

Sequencing was done on patients that had shown CD8+CD57+ cell expansion by flow cytometry. Blood came from patients not yet given any therapy. As to this clonotype: Its antigen is not identified.

The CDR3 spans 15 residues. Trimming removed 1 base from V and 3 bases from J; junction bases left unmatched: 2. TCR beta VDJ and CDR3 were profiled, and genomic DNA was the template. TCRdb processed the reads anew with MiXCR; each CDR3 protein has one entry. Of about 160,000 distinct CDR3 sequences listed, 70% to 75% are singletons. The sample was sorted CD4+, CD8+, or CD8+CD57+ T cells (not recorded which) from PBMCs. The chain is built from TRBV12-3 or TRBV12-4 and TRBJ2-5; TRBD2 matches 10 bases. This TCR was recovered from a human donor with aplastic anemia. The CDR3: CASSLGLAGEETQYF. The CDR3 DNA follows: TGTGCCAGCAGTTTAGGTCTAGCGGGGGAAGAGACCCAGTACTTC.